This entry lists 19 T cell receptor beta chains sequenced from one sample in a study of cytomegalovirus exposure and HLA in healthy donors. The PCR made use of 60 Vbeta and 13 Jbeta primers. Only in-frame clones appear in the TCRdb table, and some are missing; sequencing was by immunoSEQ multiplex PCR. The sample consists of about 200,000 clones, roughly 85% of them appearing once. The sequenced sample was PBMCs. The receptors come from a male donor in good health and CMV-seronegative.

CDR3 sequence (DNA): TGTGCCAGCTCTTTAGATACGCAGTATTTT. Encoded protein: CASSLDTQYF. The gene calls are TRBV2 and TRBJ2-3, with unresolved D. CDR1 SNHLY and CDR2 FYNNEI come from the germline V gene. The CDR3 is 10 amino acids. The germline V and J ends were trimmed by 8 bases and 5 bases, with 5 bases remaining between them.

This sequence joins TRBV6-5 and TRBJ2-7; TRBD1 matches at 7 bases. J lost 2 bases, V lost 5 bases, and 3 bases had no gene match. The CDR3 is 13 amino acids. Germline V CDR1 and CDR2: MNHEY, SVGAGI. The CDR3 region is CASSMGQTYEQYF. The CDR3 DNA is TGTGCCAGCAGTATGGGACAGACCTACGAGCAGTACTTC.

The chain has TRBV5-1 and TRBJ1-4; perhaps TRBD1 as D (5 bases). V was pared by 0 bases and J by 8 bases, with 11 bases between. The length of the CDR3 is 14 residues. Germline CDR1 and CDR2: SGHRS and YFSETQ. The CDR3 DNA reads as TGCGCCAGCAGCTTGGACCTGGGGCTCGAAAAACTGTTTTTT. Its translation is CASSLDLGLEKLFF.

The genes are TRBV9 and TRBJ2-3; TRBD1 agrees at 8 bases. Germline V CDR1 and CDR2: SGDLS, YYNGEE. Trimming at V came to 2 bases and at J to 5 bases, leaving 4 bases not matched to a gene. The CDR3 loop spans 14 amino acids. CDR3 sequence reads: CASSVRGQQDTQYF. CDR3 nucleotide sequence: TGTGCCAGCAGCGTCAGGGGGCAGCAAGATACGCAGTATTTT. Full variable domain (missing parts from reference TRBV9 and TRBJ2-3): DSGVTQTPKHLITATGQRVTLRCSPRSGDLSVYWYQQSLDQGLQFLIQYYNGEERAKGNILERFSAQQFPDLHSELNLSSLELGDSALYFCASSVRGQQDTQYFGPGTRLTVL.

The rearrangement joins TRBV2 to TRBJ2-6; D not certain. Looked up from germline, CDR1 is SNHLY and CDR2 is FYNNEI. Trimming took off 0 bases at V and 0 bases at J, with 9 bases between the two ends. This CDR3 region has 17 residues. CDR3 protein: CASSEAETLSGANVLTF. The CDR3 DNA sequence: TGTGCCAGCAGTGAAGCCGAGACACTCTCTGGGGCCAACGTCCTGACTTTC.

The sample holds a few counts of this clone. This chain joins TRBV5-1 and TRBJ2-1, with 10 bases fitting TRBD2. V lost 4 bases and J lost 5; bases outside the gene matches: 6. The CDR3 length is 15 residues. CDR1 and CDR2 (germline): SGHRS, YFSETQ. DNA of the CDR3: TGCGCCAGCAGCGCAAGCGGGGGGGGCCACAATGAGCAGTTCTTC. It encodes CASSASGGGHNEQFF.

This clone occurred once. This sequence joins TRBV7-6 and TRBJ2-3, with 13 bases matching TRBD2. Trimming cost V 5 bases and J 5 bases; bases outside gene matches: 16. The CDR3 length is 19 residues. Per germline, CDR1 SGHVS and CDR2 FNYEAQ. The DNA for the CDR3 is TGTGCCAGCAGCCGAGGACTAGCGGGGGATAGGATCCAGAGAGATACGCAGTATTTT. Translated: CASSRGLAGDRIQRDTQYF. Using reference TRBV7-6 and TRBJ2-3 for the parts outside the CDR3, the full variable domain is GAGVSQSPRYKVTKRGQDVALRCDPISGHVSLYWYRQALGQGPEFLTYFNYEAQQDKSGLPNDRFSAERPEGSISTLTIQRTEQRDSAMYRCASSRGLAGDRIQRDTQYFGPGTRLTVL.

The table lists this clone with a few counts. In nucleotides, the CDR3 is TGTGCCAGCTCACCGAACGTGGCTTCGGGACAGCTGGGGGAGACCCAGTACTTC. Its translation is CASSPNVASGQLGETQYF. The V gene is TRBV18, the J gene TRBJ2-5; 7 positions match TRBD1. This CDR3 spans 18 amino acids. Germline loops: CDR1 KGHSH, CDR2 LQKENI. The V and J ends lost 3 bases and 5 bases, in that order; junction bases with no gene match: 18.

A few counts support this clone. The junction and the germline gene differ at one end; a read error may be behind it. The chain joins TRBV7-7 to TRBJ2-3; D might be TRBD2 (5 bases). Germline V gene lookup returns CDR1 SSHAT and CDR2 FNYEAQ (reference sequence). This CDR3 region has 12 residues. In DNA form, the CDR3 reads TGTGCTAGCAGCTTAGCGTCGGGTCCGCAGTATTTT. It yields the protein CASSLASGPQYF.

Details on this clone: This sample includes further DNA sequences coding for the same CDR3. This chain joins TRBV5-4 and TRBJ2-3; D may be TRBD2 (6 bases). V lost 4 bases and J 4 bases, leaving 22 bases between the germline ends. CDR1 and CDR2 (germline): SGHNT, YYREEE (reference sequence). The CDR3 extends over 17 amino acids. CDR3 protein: CASSELALLVEADTQYF. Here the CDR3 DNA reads TGTGCCAGCAGCGAACTAGCCCTCCTTGTCGAGGCAGATACGCAGTATTTT. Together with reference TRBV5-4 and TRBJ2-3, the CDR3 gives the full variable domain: ETGVTQSPTHLIKTRGQQVTLRCSSQSGHNTVSWYQQALGQGPQFIFQYYREEENGRGNFPPRFSGLQFPNYSSELNVNALELDDSALYLCASSELALLVEADTQYFGPGTRLTVL.

CDR3 amino acids: CASSPGQGDGYTF. Written as DNA, the CDR3 is TGTGCCAGCAGCCCGGGACAGGGCGATGGCTACACCTTC. The V and J genes are TRBV7-2 and TRBJ1-2; 9 bases match TRBD1. The CDR3 loop spans 13 amino acids. Germline V gives CDR1 SGHTA, CDR2 FQGNSA. After removal of 5 bases from V and 6 bases from J, the junction contained 4 bases not matched to a gene.

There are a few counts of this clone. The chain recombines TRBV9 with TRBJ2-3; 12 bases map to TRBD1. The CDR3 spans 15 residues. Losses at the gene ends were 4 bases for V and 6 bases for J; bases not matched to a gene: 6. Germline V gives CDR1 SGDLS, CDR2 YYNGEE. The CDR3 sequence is CASSTGTGGSDTQYF. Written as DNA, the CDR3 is TGTGCCAGCAGCACCGGGACAGGGGGCTCGGATACGCAGTATTTT.

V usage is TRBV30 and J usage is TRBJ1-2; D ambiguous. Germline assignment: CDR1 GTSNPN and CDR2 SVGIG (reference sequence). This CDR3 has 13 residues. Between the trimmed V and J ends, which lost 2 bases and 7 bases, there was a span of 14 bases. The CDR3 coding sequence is TGTGCCTGGAGTCACAGCTCGCTGTTTGGCTACACCTTC. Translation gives CAWSHSSLFGYTF.

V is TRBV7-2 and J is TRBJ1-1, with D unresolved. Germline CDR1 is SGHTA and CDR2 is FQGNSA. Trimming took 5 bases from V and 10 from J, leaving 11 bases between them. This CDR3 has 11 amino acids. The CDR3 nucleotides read TGTGCCAGCAGCCCCACGGGGAGAGCTTTCTTT. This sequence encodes CASSPTGRAFF.

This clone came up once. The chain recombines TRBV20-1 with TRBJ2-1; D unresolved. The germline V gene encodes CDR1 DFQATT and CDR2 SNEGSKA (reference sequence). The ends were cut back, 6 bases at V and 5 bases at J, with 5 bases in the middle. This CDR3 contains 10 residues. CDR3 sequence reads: CSATNNEQFF. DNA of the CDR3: TGCAGTGCCACAAACAATGAGCAGTTCTTC.

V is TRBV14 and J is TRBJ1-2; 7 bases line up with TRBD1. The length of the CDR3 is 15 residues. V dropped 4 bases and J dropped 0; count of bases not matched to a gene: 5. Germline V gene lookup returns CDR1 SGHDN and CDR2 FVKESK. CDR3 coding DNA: TGTGCCAGCAGCCGAAAGGGGGCATCTAACTATGGCTACACCTTC. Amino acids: CASSRKGASNYGYTF.

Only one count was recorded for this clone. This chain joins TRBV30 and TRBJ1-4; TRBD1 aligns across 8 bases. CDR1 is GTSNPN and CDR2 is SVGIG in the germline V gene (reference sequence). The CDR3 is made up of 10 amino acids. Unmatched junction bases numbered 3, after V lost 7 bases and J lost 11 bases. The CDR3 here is CAYGQGKLFF. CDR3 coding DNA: TGTGCCTACGGACAGGGTAAACTGTTTTTT.

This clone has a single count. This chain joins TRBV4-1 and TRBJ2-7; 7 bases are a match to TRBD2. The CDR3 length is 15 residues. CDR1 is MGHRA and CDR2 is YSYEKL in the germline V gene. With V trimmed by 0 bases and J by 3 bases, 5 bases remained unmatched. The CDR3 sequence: CASSQDGSGLYEQYF. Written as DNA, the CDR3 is TGCGCCAGCAGCCAAGACGGTAGCGGGCTCTACGAGCAGTACTTC.

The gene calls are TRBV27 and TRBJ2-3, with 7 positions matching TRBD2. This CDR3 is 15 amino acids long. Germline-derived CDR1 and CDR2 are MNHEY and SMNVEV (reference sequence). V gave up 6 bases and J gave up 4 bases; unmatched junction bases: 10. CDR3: CASSPTGGLADTQYF. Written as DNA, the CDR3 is TGTGCCAGCAGCCCCACGGGGGGTTTGGCAGATACGCAGTATTTT.